This T cell receptor beta chain came from a study of blood T cells in healthy people across ages. Study overall: When template switching was applied, about one barcoded beta molecule was captured per two T cells. Overall study findings and caveats: Naive T cell percentage strongly correlated with TCR beta diversity.

This clonotype was counted ten times or more. No antigen is known for it. Combining a sample-barcoded 5' primer with a J-beta primer mix, a second PCR ran for roughly 7 to 12 cycles. MiXCR, applied by TCRdb to the 5' RACE reads, yields one record per CDR3 protein. The sample lists about 1.6 million distinct CDR3 sequences, about 35% occurring once. The CDR3 runs to 16 residues. V lost 6 bases and J lost 0, with 15 bases in between. Germline V CDR1 and CDR2: SNHLY, FYNNEI. This receptor was identified in a woman in her twenties or thirties in good health. What was sequenced was blood. The rearrangement joins TRBV2 to TRBJ2-1; D tentatively fits TRBD1 or TRBD2 (5 bases each). CDR3 in DNA: TGTGCCAGCAGCTTAGCCGGGGCTAGCTCCTACAATGAGCAGTTCTTC. Its translation is CASSLAGASSYNEQFF.